Sequencing of this TCR beta chain was carried out in a study of shared clonotypes between healthy human individuals. Study outcomes and limitations: Donor clonotype sharing was expected to depend on sequencing depth. The study found approximately 5% of naive CD4 clonotypes shared across several donors.

Trimming cost V 5 bases and J 4 bases; bases outside gene matches: 11. The CDR3 covers 17 residues. Germline loops: CDR1 SGHAT, CDR2 FQNNGV. In the case of this clone: The antigen is not known.

Source study methods: Owing to the provision of junction-only sequences devoid of quality scores by immunoSEQ, filtering differed. Method: immunoSEQ multiplex PCR; TCRdb's copy keeps in-frame clones and lacks some. V and J calls plus clone size are reproduced from that table; the DNA served to infer D and trimming. The data contain hundreds of thousands of clones, roughly 72% of them singletons. V gene TRBV11-2 combines with J gene TRBJ2-5; the match to TRBD2 covers 12 bases. The sequencing sample was made of memory CD4+ T cells sorted from blood. This sample's subset: CD45RA-negative fraction. The TCR sequence derives from a woman aged 25 to 39 in good health. CDR3 in DNA: TGTGCCAGCAGCACAGGCTCTAGCGGGAGGGCCAGAGAGACCCAGTACTTC. This codes for CASSTGSSGRARETQYF.